Listed below are T cell receptor beta chains from one sample, sequenced in a study of shared clonotypes between healthy human individuals. Measured with immunoSEQ multiplex PCR; TCRdb has only the in-frame clones, and not every one. In the table there are millions of clones, around 94% of which are singletons. The material sequenced was naive CD4+ T cells sorted from blood. Receptor source: a man between 18 and 29 years old in good health. Both conserved end residues are part of each CDR3. The D gene is left open where the match is weak. Where a row states a size, it is once, few, many or the class of an expanded clone; other rows omit it.

D,size,J,V,DNA,CDR3
NA,NA,TRBJ1-1,TRBV6-5,TGTGCCAGCGGTACCTCGTTCCGGGACACTGAAGCTTTCTTT,CASGTSFRDTEAFF
NA,NA,TRBJ2-2,TRBV2,TGTGCCAGCAGTGAAGCCCCCACCGGGGAGCTGTTTTTT,CASSEAPTGELFF
TRBD1,NA,TRBJ1-4,TRBV5-1,TGCGCCAGCAGCTTGGTCGGGACAGCTAATGAAAAACTGTTTTTT,CASSLVGTANEKLFF
NA,NA,TRBJ1-6,TRBV30,TGTGCCTGGACCCCGAGCAGGGCGGATTCACCCCTCCACTTT,CAWTPSRADSPLHF
TRBD1,NA,TRBJ1-3,TRBV5-4,TGTGCCAGCAGCTTGGCCCGGGACAGGGGGCCTGGAAACACCATATATTTT,CASSLARDRGPGNTIYF
NA,once,TRBJ2-4,TRBV18,TGTGCCAGCTCACAGGGGATAGAAGACATTCAGTACTTC,CASSQGIEDIQYF
NA,few,TRBJ1-1,TRBV5-1,TGCGCCAGCAGCGCTATGAACACTGAAGCTTTCTTT,CASSAMNTEAFF
NA,NA,TRBJ2-7,TRBV6-1,TGTGCCAGCAGTGAAAGTCTAGCCCTCCAACTGTACTTC,CASSESLALQLYF
TRBD2,NA,TRBJ2-3,TRBV7-3,TGTGCCAGCAGCCCCGGGACTAGTGGCACAGATACGCAGTATTTT,CASSPGTSGTDTQYF
TRBD2,NA,TRBJ2-1,TRBV7-2,TGTGCCAGCAGCGGTAGCGGGATCGGTCCCAATGAGCAGTTCTTC,CASSGSGIGPNEQFF
NA,NA,TRBJ2-7,TRBV14,TGTGCCAGCAGCCACACCTACGAGCAGTACTTC,CASSHTYEQYF
TRBD1,NA,TRBJ2-1,TRBV30,TGTGCCCTCGCCTTGAGGACAGGCTACAATGAGCAGTTCTTC,CALALRTGYNEQFF
NA,NA,TRBJ1-3,TRBV28,TGTGCCAGCAGTTTACGAGGGATAGGAAACACCATATATTTT,CASSLRGIGNTIYF
NA,NA,TRBJ1-3,TRBV18,TGTGCCAGCTCTCGGACACAAAGGGGAAACACCATATATTTT,CASSRTQRGNTIYF
NA,NA,TRBJ2-7,TRBV5-4,TGTGCCAGCAGCTCAACGGTCGGGGACAAGTCATACGAGCAGTACTTC,CASSSTVGDKSYEQYF
NA,NA,TRBJ2-5,TRBV7-2,TGTGCCAGCAGCTTAAGGGCGGGTCAAGAGACCCAGTACTTC,CASSLRAGQETQYF
TRBD2,NA,TRBJ2-1,TRBV6-5,TGTGCCAGCAGCCTGAGCGGGAGCTCCTACAATGAGCAGTTCTTC,CASSLSGSSYNEQFF
NA,NA,TRBJ1-2,TRBV6-5,TGTGCCAGCAGTTTCTCCTACTACTATGGCTACACCTTC,CASSFSYYYGYTF
TRBD1,NA,TRBJ2-3,TRBV6-5,TGTGCCAGCCGAGCCAGGGGGCGGGCAGATACGCAGTATTTT,CASRARGRADTQYF
NA,once,TRBJ2-5,TRBV11-1,TGTGCCAGCAGCTTATGCTACGAGGGGCCTTACCAAGAGACCCAGTACTTC,CASSLCYEGPYQETQYF
NA,NA,TRBJ1-1,TRBV28,TGTGCCAGCAGGCCCGGGGTGAACACTGAAGCTTTCTTT,CASRPGVNTEAFF
TRBD1,NA,TRBJ2-7,TRBV6-5,TGTGCCAGCAGCTACTGGACAGGGGGAGTCTACGAGCAGTACTTC,CASSYWTGGVYEQYF
TRBD2,once,TRBJ2-1,TRBV9,TGTGCCAGCAGCATGACTAGCGGGAGCTCCTACAATGAGCAGTTCTTC,CASSMTSGSSYNEQFF
TRBD1,NA,TRBJ2-7,TRBV28,TGTGCCAGCAGTTTACTCACGGGACAGGGGGGACTACCATCCTACGAGCAGTACTTC,CASSLLTGQGGLPSYEQYF
NA,NA,TRBJ1-5,TRBV5-6,TGTGCCAGCAGCCTTTGGGGGGCCGGGAATCAGCCCCAGCATTTT,CASSLWGAGNQPQHF
NA,NA,TRBJ2-1,TRBV19,TGTGCCAGTAGCTACCGACCGTCCTCCTACAATGAGCAGTTCTTC,CASSYRPSSYNEQFF
NA,NA,TRBJ2-3,TRBV5-4,TGTGCCAGCAGCACGCGGACAGGCACAGATACGCAGTATTTT,CASSTRTGTDTQYF
NA,NA,TRBJ2-5,TRBV7-9,TGTGCCAGCAGCCGACCCACCGGGACCCAGTACTTC,CASSRPTGTQYF
NA,NA,TRBJ2-5,TRBV30,TGTGCCTGGAGCGTACCCGGTGTTGTCGGGGCTGAGACCCAGTACTTC,CAWSVPGVVGAETQYF
NA,NA,TRBJ1-1,TRBV18,TGTGCCAGCTCACCGAATTGGGGGGGGACTGAAGCTTTCTTT,CASSPNWGGTEAFF
NA,NA,TRBJ1-6,TRBV28,TGTGCCAGCAGTTTCGCGGCTTATAATTCACCCCTCCACTTT,CASSFAAYNSPLHF
NA,NA,TRBJ2-6,TRBV2,TGTGCCACCGTTCCCCGTCTCGGCTGGTCCACTGGGGCCAACGTCCTGACTTTC,CATVPRLGWSTGANVLTF
TRBD2,NA,TRBJ2-2,TRBV7-2,TGTGCCAGCAGCCTTACGGCGGGGGTTACCGGGGAGCTGTTTTTT,CASSLTAGVTGELFF
NA,NA,TRBJ2-7,TRBV5-1,TGCGCCAGCACTATAAACGGGGGCCCCTACGAGCAGTACTTC,CASTINGGPYEQYF
NA,NA,TRBJ2-7,TRBV9,TGTGCCAGCAGCGTAGTAGAGGGGGTCGGGGAGCAGTACTTC,CASSVVEGVGEQYF
NA,NA,TRBJ2-3,TRBV6-1,TGTGCCAGCAGGCCCTCGGGGTCCACAGATACGCAGTATTTT,CASRPSGSTDTQYF
NA,NA,TRBJ2-5,TRBV7-9,TGTGCCAGCATTCAGGGCGGGGTTTACCAAGAGACCCAGTACTTC,CASIQGGVYQETQYF
TRBD2,once,TRBJ2-3,TRBV5-1,TGCGCCAGCAGCTTGACAGGACTAGCGGGGGGGCCTCAAGATACGCAGTATTTT,CASSLTGLAGGPQDTQYF
NA,NA,TRBJ2-7,TRBV27,TGTGCCACCTCCATTCAGGGGAGGGAGCGATACGAGCAGTACTTC,CATSIQGRERYEQYF
TRBD2,once,TRBJ2-7,TRBV30,TGTGCCTCGGGGGGGACAAGTTATCCGGAGTACGAGCAGTACTTC,CASGGTSYPEYEQYF
NA,NA,TRBJ1-3,TRBV11-2,TGTGCCAGCAGCAAGACAAGCTTCTCTGGAAACACCATATATTTT,CASSKTSFSGNTIYF
NA,NA,TRBJ2-3,TRBV5-1,TGCGCCAGCAGCTTGGAGTCCCGGGCGGGTCAGTATTTT,CASSLESRAGQYF
TRBD2,once,TRBJ2-1,TRBV9,TGTGCCAGCAGCCCTTTGATGCGGGAGGGGGGTGAGCAGTTCTTC,CASSPLMREGGEQFF
NA,NA,TRBJ1-1,TRBV19,TGTGCCAGTAGTATAGGGGCGGGGACTAACACTGAAGCTTTCTTT,CASSIGAGTNTEAFF
NA,NA,TRBJ1-2,TRBV6-6,TGTGCCAGCAGTTACTCGGCGGCTTATGGCTACACCTTC,CASSYSAAYGYTF
TRBD2,once,TRBJ2-2,TRBV10-3,TGTGCCACCGCACTCACTAGCGGGAGTCCCACCGGGGAGCTGTTTTTT,CATALTSGSPTGELFF
TRBD2,NA,TRBJ2-2,TRBV30,TGTGCCTGGAAGCGGGGGCAAACCGGGGAGCTGTTTTTT,CAWKRGQTGELFF
TRBD1,NA,TRBJ2-7,TRBV6-6,TGTGCCAGCAGTCGGGGACAGGTGAACGAGCAGTACTTC,CASSRGQVNEQYF
NA,few,TRBJ2-7,TRBV7-9,TGTGCCAGCAGCTTAGGAGTCTCCTACGAGCAGTACTTC,CASSLGVSYEQYF
NA,NA,TRBJ2-1,TRBV10-2,TGCGCCAGCAGTGTCGGGCAGTTTTGGCAGTTCTTC,CASSVGQFWQFF
TRBD1,NA,TRBJ1-2,TRBV28,TGTGCCAGCAGTTGGGGGGGACAGCTGTATGGCTACACCTTC,CASSWGGQLYGYTF
NA,NA,TRBJ2-2,TRBV9,TGTGCCTCTAAGAGGGATGCCGACACCGGGGAGCTGTTTTTT,CASKRDADTGELFF
NA,NA,TRBJ1-1,TRBV10-3,TGTGCCATAATTAAAGACACTGAAGCTTTCTTT,CAIIKDTEAFF